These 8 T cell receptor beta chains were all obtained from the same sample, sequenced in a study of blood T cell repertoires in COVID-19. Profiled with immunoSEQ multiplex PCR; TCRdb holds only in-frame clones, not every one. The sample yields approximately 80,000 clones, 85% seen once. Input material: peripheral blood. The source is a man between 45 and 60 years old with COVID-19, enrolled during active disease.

The CDR3 region has the DNA TGTGCCATCAGCAGTGGGAGCGGGGCAGAGACCCAGTACTTC. Amino acid sequence: CAISSGSGAETQYF. The chain uses TRBV10-3 and TRBJ2-5, with 7 bases identical to TRBD2. CDR3 length equals 14 residues. J gave up 4 bases and V 6 bases, and 8 bases lay outside the gene matches. CDR1 is ENHRY and CDR2 is SYGVKD in the germline V gene.

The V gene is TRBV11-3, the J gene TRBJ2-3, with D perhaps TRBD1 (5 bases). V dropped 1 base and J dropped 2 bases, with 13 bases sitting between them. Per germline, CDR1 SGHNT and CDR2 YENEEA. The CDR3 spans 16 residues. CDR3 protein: CASSLGQGVNTDTQYF. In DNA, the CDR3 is TGTGCCAGCAGCTTAGGGCAGGGCGTCAACACAGATACGCAGTATTTT.

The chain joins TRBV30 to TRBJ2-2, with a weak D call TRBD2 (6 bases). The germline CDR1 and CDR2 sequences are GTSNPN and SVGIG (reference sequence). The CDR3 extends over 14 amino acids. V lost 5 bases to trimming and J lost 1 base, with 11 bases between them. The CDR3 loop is CAWGRRLNTGELFF. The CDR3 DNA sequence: TGTGCCTGGGGGAGGCGGCTGAACACCGGGGAGCTGTTTTTT.

The DNA for the CDR3 is TGTGCCAGCCGACTAGCGGGAGCCGGGGAGACCCAGTACTTC. This sequence encodes CASRLAGAGETQYF. This chain links TRBV19 with TRBJ2-5; TRBD2 matches at 12 bases. The CDR3 contains 14 residues. Germline-derived CDR1 and CDR2 are LNHDA and SQIVND (reference sequence). After removal of 9 bases from V and 5 bases from J, the junction contained 7 bases not matched to a gene.

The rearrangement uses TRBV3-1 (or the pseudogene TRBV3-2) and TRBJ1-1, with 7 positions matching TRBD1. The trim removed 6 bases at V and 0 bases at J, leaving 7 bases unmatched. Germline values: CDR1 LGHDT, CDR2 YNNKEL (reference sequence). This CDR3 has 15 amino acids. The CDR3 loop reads CASSPGTAMNTEAFF. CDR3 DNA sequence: TGTGCCAGCAGTCCCGGGACAGCTATGAACACTGAAGCTTTCTTT.

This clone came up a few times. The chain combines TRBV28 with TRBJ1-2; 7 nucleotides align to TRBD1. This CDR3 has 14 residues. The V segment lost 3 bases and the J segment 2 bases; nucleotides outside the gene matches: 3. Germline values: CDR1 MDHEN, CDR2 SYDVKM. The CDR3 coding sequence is TGTGCCAGCAGTTTCGGGGGACAGAACTATGGCTACACCTTC. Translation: CASSFGGQNYGYTF.

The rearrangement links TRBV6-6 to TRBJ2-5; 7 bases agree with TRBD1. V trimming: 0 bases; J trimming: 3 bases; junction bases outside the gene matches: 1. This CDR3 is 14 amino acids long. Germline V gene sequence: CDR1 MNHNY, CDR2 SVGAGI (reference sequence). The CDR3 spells CASSYSGTEETQYF. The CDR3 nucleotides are TGTGCCAGCAGTTACTCCGGGACAGAAGAGACCCAGTACTTC.

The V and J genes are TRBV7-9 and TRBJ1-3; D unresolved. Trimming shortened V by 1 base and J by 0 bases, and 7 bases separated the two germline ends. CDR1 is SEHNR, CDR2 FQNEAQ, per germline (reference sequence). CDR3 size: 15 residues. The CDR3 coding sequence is TGTGCCAGCAGCTTAGGCGGGGTCTCTGGAAACACCATATATTTT. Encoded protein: CASSLGGVSGNTIYF.